Sequencing of this TCR beta chain was carried out in a study of blood T cell repertoires in COVID-19. Study overall: The study drew acute and convalescent COVID-19 samples from the United States, Italy and Spain. From T cells, B-cell-depleted T cells, or PBMCs came the material, which was cDNA or gDNA.

Trimming cost V 5 bases and J 7 bases; bases outside gene matches: 13. Germline V CDR1 and CDR2: SEHNR, FQNEAQ (reference sequence). The CDR3 is made up of 16 amino acids. Per the original methods: The authors estimated nucleated cell counts from reference gene primer amplification. Sequencing used immunoSEQ multiplex PCR; TCRdb keeps in-frame clones, though not all of them. V, J and clone size are taken as reported in that table, and D and trimming were inferred from the DNA itself. The top ten hold more than 1.1% of the sample, which has 70,000 or so clones, around nine tenths seen once. The V call is TRBV7-9, the J call TRBJ2-7, with 11 positions matching TRBD1. This TCR came from a human donor in a cohort sampled during active COVID-19. Material: peripheral blood. The DNA for the CDR3 is TGTGCCAGCAGCCGCCGCTCCGGGACAGGGGGGGAAGAGCAGTACTTC. It yields the protein CASSRRSGTGGEEQYF.